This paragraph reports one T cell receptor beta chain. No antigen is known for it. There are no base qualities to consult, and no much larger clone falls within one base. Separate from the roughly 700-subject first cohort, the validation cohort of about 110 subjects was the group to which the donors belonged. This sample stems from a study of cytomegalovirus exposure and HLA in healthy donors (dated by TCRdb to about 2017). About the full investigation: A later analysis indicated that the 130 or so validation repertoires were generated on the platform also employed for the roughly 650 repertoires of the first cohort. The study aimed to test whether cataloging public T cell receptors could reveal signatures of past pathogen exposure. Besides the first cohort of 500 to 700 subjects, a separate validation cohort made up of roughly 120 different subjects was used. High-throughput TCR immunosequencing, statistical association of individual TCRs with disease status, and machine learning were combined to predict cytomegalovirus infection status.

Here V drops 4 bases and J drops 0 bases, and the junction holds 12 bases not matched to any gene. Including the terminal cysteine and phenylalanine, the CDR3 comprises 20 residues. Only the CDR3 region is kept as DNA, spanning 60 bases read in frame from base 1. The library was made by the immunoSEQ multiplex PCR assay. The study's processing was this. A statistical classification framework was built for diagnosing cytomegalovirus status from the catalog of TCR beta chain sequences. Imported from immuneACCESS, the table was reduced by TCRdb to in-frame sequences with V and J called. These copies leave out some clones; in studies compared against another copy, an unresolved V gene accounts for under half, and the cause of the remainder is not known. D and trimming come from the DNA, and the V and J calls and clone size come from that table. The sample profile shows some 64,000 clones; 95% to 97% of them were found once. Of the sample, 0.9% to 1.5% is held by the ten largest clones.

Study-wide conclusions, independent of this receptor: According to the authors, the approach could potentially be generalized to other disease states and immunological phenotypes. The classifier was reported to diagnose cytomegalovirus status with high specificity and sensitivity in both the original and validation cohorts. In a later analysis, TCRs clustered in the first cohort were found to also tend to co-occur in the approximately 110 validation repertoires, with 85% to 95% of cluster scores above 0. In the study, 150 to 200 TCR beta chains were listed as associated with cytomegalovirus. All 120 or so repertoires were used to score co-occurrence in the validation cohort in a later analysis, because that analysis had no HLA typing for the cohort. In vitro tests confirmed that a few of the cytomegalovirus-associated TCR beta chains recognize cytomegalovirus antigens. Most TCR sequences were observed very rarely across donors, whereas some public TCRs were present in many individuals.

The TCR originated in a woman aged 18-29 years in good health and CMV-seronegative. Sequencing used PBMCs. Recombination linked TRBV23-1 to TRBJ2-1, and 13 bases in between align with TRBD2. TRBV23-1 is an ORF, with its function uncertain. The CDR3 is CASSPLMGTSGKSSYNEQFF. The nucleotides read TGCGCCAGCAGTCCCCTAATGGGGACTAGCGGGAAGAGCTCCTACAATGAGCAGTTCTTC.